These 22 T cell receptor beta chains were sequenced from one sample in a study of early T cells in non-severe SARS-CoV-2 infection. Via MiXCR, TCRdb re-called the 5' RACE reads, giving one row per CDR3 protein. The sample lists 20,000 to 25,000 distinct CDR3 sequences, 4% occurring once. The sequencing sample was made of whole blood. The receptors were sampled from an adult who was a healthcare worker with PCR-confirmed SARS-CoV-2 infection or an uninfected control (not recorded which).

The V call is TRBV3-2, the J call TRBJ1-3. TRBV3-2 is deemed a pseudogene. The CDR3 spans 16 residues. This CDR3 is CASSQVGRLSGNTIYF. The CDR3 DNA sequence: TGTGCCAGCAGCCAAGTGGGCAGACTTTCTGGAAACACCATATATTTT.

The V gene is TRBV11-2, the J gene TRBJ2-2; D gene ambiguous. The ends were cut back, 6 bases at V and 7 bases at J, with 6 bases in the middle. In germline, CDR1 is SGHAT, CDR2 FQNNGV. This CDR3 contains 11 residues. CDR3 sequence (DNA): TGTGCCAGCAGTCCGGGCGGGGAGCTGTTTTTT. It specifies CASSPGGELFF.

This clonotype was detected ten times or more. J is TRBJ1-2 and V is TRBV30; D is unclear. Trimming stripped 3 bases from V and 4 bases from J, with 6 bases between. Germline CDR1 GTSNPN, CDR2 SVGIG (reference sequence). The CDR3 spans 11 residues. CDR3 amino acids: CAWRQLYGYTF. The DNA for the CDR3 is TGTGCCTGGAGACAGCTCTATGGCTACACCTTC. Complete variable domain (other parts from reference TRBV30 and TRBJ1-2): SQTIHQWPATLVQPVGSPLSLECTVEGTSNPNLYWYRQAAGRGLQLLFYSVGIGQISSEVPQNLSASRPQDRQFILSSKKLLLSDSGFYLCAWRQLYGYTFGSGTRLTVV.

This clonotype was observed a handful of times. The chain uses TRBV20-1 and TRBJ2-3; D is unclear. CDR1 and CDR2 from the germline V gene are DFQATT and SNEGSKA (reference sequence). The V end lost 3 bases, the J end lost 1 base, and 14 bases lay between the germline ends. The CDR3 runs to 15 residues. CDR3 protein: CSARRWNGGTDTQYF. DNA of the CDR3: TGCAGTGCTAGGCGGTGGAACGGCGGCACAGATACGCAGTATTTT.

This clonotype was seen at least ten times. The chain recombines TRBV11-2 with TRBJ1-3, with 8 bases matching TRBD1. Trimming took 4 bases from V and 6 from J; bases not matched to a gene: 11. Germline CDR1 and CDR2: SGHAT and FQNNGV. This CDR3 is 16 amino acids long. The CDR3 region has the DNA TGTGCCAGCAGCTCCCTGACAGGGGAGACTGAAAACACCATATATTTT. Translated, it gives CASSSLTGETENTIYF.

This clonotype has ten or more counts. The chain combines TRBV6-2 or TRBV6-3 with TRBJ1-1; D gene unclear. The CDR3 spans 14 residues. Deletions cut 4 bases from V and 1 base from J, with 10 bases between. Germline CDR1 reads MNHEY; CDR2 reads SVGEGT. This CDR3 reads CASSFPGRNTEAFF. CDR3 in DNA: TGTGCCAGCAGTTTTCCTGGAAGGAACACTGAAGCTTTCTTT.

Judged by abundance, this clonotype is medium-sized. CDR3 in amino acids: CASRDTLLNQPQHF. CDR3 in DNA: TGTGCCAGCCGGGACACACTCCTCAATCAGCCCCAGCATTTT. V and J are TRBV6-1 and TRBJ1-5; tentative D call: TRBD1 (6 bases). CDR3 length: 14 residues. V was shortened by 8 bases and J by 3 bases, with 14 bases between the two germline ends. Per germline, CDR1 MNHNS and CDR2 SASEGT.

This clonotype came up a few times. The J gene is TRBJ2-7, the V gene TRBV6-2 or TRBV6-3; D assignment may be TRBD1 or TRBD2 (6 bases each). Germline values: CDR1 MNHEY, CDR2 SVGEGT. The length of the CDR3 is 15 residues. Trimming shortened V by 2 bases and J by 0 bases, and 11 bases separated the two germline ends. Written as DNA, the CDR3 is TGTGCCAGCAGTTACATCGGGGGCGCCTCCTACGAGCAGTACTTC. Translated, it gives CASSYIGGASYEQYF.

By its share, this clonotype is medium-sized. The V call is TRBV7-2, the J call TRBJ2-3; D uncertain. Germline V CDR1 and CDR2: SGHTA, FQGNSA. V was trimmed by 3 bases and J by 2 bases, leaving 15 bases between them. The length of the CDR3 is 16 residues. CDR3 amino acids: CASSFRAPAFTDTQYF. The CDR3 nucleotides are TGTGCCAGCAGCTTCCGGGCCCCAGCATTCACAGATACGCAGTATTTT.

The rearrangement links TRBV7-8 to TRBJ1-4, with D perhaps TRBD1 (5 bases). The ends were cut back, 4 bases at V and 2 bases at J, with 17 bases in the middle. The CDR3 consists of 17 residues. CDR1 is SGHVS and CDR2 is FQNEAQ in the germline V gene. This CDR3 reads CASSSYRLGATNEKLFF. CDR3 in DNA: TGTGCCAGCAGCTCTTATCGGCTAGGGGCCACTAATGAAAAACTGTTTTTT.

This clonotype was seen many times. The rearrangement uses TRBV11-2 and TRBJ2-1, with D perhaps matching TRBD2 (5 bases). Trimming removed 2 bases from V and 8 bases from J, with 16 bases in between. The germline V gene has CDR1 SGHAT and CDR2 FQNNGV. CDR3 length equals 15 residues. The CDR3 DNA reads TGTGCCAGCAGCTTATCGCTCGAGGGCGTCCATGAGCAGTTCTTC. It is translated as CASSLSLEGVHEQFF.

Ten or more counts support this clonotype. The CDR3 bases are TGTGCCAGCAGACCCGCGGGGGGCTTTAAATCCTACGAGCAGTACTTC. Translation: CASRPAGGFKSYEQYF. The genes are TRBV6-2 or TRBV6-3 and TRBJ2-7, with 8 bases matching TRBD2. This CDR3 region has 16 residues. The ends lost 6 bases at V and 1 base at J; junction bases unmatched: 11. Germline V gene data show CDR1 as MNHEY and CDR2 as SVGEGT.

Many counts were recorded for this clonotype. This chain links TRBV6-5 with TRBJ2-1; no reliable D call. The CDR3 extends over 13 amino acids. CDR1 is MNHEY, CDR2 SVGAGI, per germline. Trimming removed 5 bases from V and 8 bases from J, with 13 bases in between. This CDR3 is CASSQHEVYEQFF. DNA of the CDR3: TGTGCCAGCAGTCAACACGAGGTATATGAGCAGTTCTTC.

This clonotype was observed at least ten times. V is TRBV30 and J is TRBJ2-1; 9 bases are a match to TRBD2. The V segment lost 3 bases and the J segment 12 bases; nucleotides outside the gene matches: 9. This CDR3 is 13 amino acids long. Germline V gene data show CDR1 as GTSNPN and CDR2 as SVGIG (reference sequence). The CDR3 DNA sequence: TGTGCCTGGAGAGCTAGCGGGGAAGGGGTGCAGTTCTTC. Translating it yields CAWRASGEGVQFF.

This clonotype has at least ten counts. The chain combines TRBV29-1 with TRBJ2-7; TRBD2 aligns across 11 bases. This CDR3 has 13 amino acids. The V segment lost 6 bases and the J segment 1 base; nucleotides outside the gene matches: 2. CDR1 is SQVTM, CDR2 ANQGSEA, per germline. In nucleotides, the CDR3 is TGCAGCGTCAGGACTAGCGGGTCCTACGAGCAGTACTTC. It codes for CSVRTSGSYEQYF.

This clonotype was seen ten or more times. The chain recombines TRBV18 with TRBJ1-1; D is uncertain. Germline V lookup: CDR1 KGHSH, CDR2 LQKENI. V was cut by 1 base and J by 0 bases, with 3 bases left in between. The CDR3 spans 13 residues. The CDR3 sequence is CASSPQMNTEAFF. CDR3 in DNA: TGTGCCAGCTCACCACAGATGAACACTGAAGCTTTCTTT.

Many counts were recorded for this clonotype. The gene calls are TRBV3-1 and TRBJ2-1; the match to TRBD2 covers 12 bases. The CDR3 length is 16 residues. J lost 0 bases, V lost 5 bases, and 2 bases had no gene match. Germline V lookup: CDR1 LGHDT, CDR2 YNNKEL (reference sequence). The CDR3 nucleotides read TGTGCCAGCAGCGCACTAGCGGGGGGCTCCTACAATGAGCAGTTCTTC. Protein product: CASSALAGGSYNEQFF.

V gene TRBV5-6 combines with J gene TRBJ1-6; no clear D. V was clipped by 0 bases and J by 5 bases, with 15 bases between them. Germline V gene lookup returns CDR1 SGHDT and CDR2 YYEEEE. The CDR3 is 17 amino acids. The CDR3 protein is CASSLGLSAVNNSPLHF. Here the CDR3 DNA reads TGTGCCAGCAGCTTGGGATTGTCGGCAGTCAATAATTCACCCCTCCACTTT. The full variable domain, rest sourced from reference TRBV5-6 and TRBJ1-6, is DAGVTQSPTHLIKTRGQQVTLRCSPKSGHDTVSWYQQALGQGPQFIFQYYEEEERQRGNFPDRFSGHQFPNYSSELNVNALLLGDSALYLCASSLGLSAVNNSPLHFGNGTRLTVT.

The CDR3 DNA follows: TGCAGTGCTAGAGTCGGGACAGGGGGGTCCTACGAGCAGTACTTC. Encoded protein: CSARVGTGGSYEQYF. The chain recombines TRBV20-1 with TRBJ2-7; 11 nucleotides align to TRBD1. Trimming cost V 1 base and J 1 base; bases outside gene matches: 3. CDR1 DFQATT and CDR2 SNEGSKA come from the germline V gene (reference sequence). The CDR3 extends over 15 amino acids.

This clonotype is labeled as medium-sized. The rearrangement uses TRBV29-1 and TRBJ1-2, with TRBD1 as a possible D gene (5 bases). CDR3 size: 13 residues. Trimming left V 4 bases short and J 6 bases short, with 15 bases between. The germline CDR1 and CDR2 sequences are SQVTM and ANQGSEA. This CDR3 reads CSVVTTGQDGYTF. The DNA for the CDR3 is TGCAGCGTTGTGACGACGGGGCAGGATGGCTACACCTTC.

Only a few counts were recorded for this clonotype. The chain joins TRBV12-3 or TRBV12-4 to TRBJ2-3; D might be TRBD2 (5 bases). The CDR3 length is 14 residues. The V gene lost 3 bases and the J gene lost 2 bases, with 9 bases spanning the gap. CDR3 amino acids: CASSFGRDTDTQYF. For the CDR3, the DNA is TGTGCCAGCAGTTTTGGGAGAGACACAGATACGCAGTATTTT.

This clonotype was counted only a few times. V usage is TRBV5-4 and J usage is TRBJ2-3, with TRBD1 matching over 7 bases. The CDR3 is made up of 15 amino acids. V shed 4 bases, J shed 2 bases, and the junction held 7 bases outside the gene matches. From germline, CDR1 is SGHNT and CDR2 YYREEE (reference sequence). The CDR3 sequence: CASSRDRAFTDTQYF. As DNA, the CDR3 is TGTGCCAGCAGCCGCGACAGGGCATTCACAGATACGCAGTATTTT. The full variable domain, rest sourced from reference TRBV5-4 and TRBJ2-3, is ETGVTQSPTHLIKTRGQQVTLRCSSQSGHNTVSWYQQALGQGPQFIFQYYREEENGRGNFPPRFSGLQFPNYSSELNVNALELDDSALYLCASSRDRAFTDTQYFGPGTRLTVL.